What follows are 25 T cell receptor beta chains derived from one specimen sequenced in a study of naive and memory T cell subsets. The treatment: skin biopsy from PPD injection site in Mantoux-positive individual. A UMI-containing oligonucleotide was joined by 3' ligation to the TCR cDNA template. Ligated cDNA underwent four rounds of PCR with nested alpha and beta constant region primers and SP2. Each CDR3 protein is one row after TCRdb ran MiXCR on the UMI-ligation and nested PCR reads. The profile shows tens of thousands of distinct CDR3 sequences, approximately 6.7% of them singletons. Sequencing was performed on skin, taken from a tuberculin skin test site. The receptor set was obtained from an adult in good health.

Points on this clonotype: This may be a read error, as it is one base from a much larger clone. V and J are TRBV7-9 and TRBJ1-4; possibly TRBD1 for D (5 bases). The CDR3 is 15 amino acids. The V gene's germline CDR1 is SEHNR and CDR2 FQNEAQ (reference sequence). CDR3 protein: CGSSPGHSGNEKLFF. CDR3 bases: TGTGGCAGCAGCCCCGGACATTCTGGTAATGAAAAACTGTTTTTT.

This clonotype was observed at least ten times. V is TRBV7-3 and J is TRBJ2-1, with TRBD2 identical over 12 bases. Germline V gene data show CDR1 as SGHTA and CDR2 as FQGTGA. Trimming took 0 bases from V and 4 from J; bases not matched to a gene: 7. The CDR3 consists of 18 residues. The CDR3 DNA follows: TGTGCCAGCAGCTTAACCCTAGCGGGGGGGGCTTTTTACAATGAGCAGTTCTTC. Its translation: CASSLTLAGGAFYNEQFF.

This clonotype was found a few times. The V call is TRBV5-1, the J call TRBJ2-5; 9 nucleotides align to TRBD2. Per the germline V gene, CDR1 is SGHRS and CDR2 is YFSETQ. The CDR3 has 16 amino acids. The trim removed 0 bases at V and 4 bases at J, leaving 7 bases unmatched. The CDR3 DNA sequence: TGCGCCAGCAGCTTGGGGGGCCTAGCGGGGCCAGAGACCCAGTACTTC. Translating it yields CASSLGGLAGPETQYF.

This clonotype was detected ten times or more. The chain joins TRBV5-1 to TRBJ2-3; D is tentatively TRBD1 or TRBD2 (6 bases each). The CDR3 contains 15 residues. CDR1 is SGHRS and CDR2 is YFSETQ in the germline V gene. V lost 0 bases and J lost 3, with 11 bases in between. The CDR3 protein is CASSLEGGRTDTQYF. CDR3 sequence (DNA): TGCGCCAGCAGCTTGGAAGGGGGGCGGACAGATACGCAGTATTTT.

This clonotype was seen only a few times. This sequence joins TRBV9 and TRBJ1-2; 7 bases are a match to TRBD1. Germline V gene sequence: CDR1 SGDLS, CDR2 YYNGEE. This CDR3 is 15 amino acids long. J gave up 7 bases and V 0 bases, and 9 bases lay outside the gene matches. CDR3: CASSVGGTAFFGYTF. In DNA, the CDR3 is TGTGCCAGCAGCGTAGGTGGGACAGCCTTCTTTGGCTACACCTTC.

This clonotype was seen more than once but under ten times. This sequence joins TRBV11-2 and TRBJ1-6; D is unresolved. With 5 bases removed from V and 0 bases from J, the gap between germline ends came to 11 bases. Germline assignment: CDR1 SGHAT and CDR2 FQNNGV. The CDR3 is 16 amino acids. CDR3 in DNA: TGTGCCAGCAGCCACAAAGTTAGCTCCTATAATTCACCCCTCCACTTT. This encodes CASSHKVSSYNSPLHF.

This clonotype was detected many times. The V gene is TRBV20-1, the J gene TRBJ2-5, with D possibly TRBD2 on 7 matching bases. CDR3 length: 12 residues. V lost 5 bases and J 7 bases, leaving 14 bases between the germline ends. Germline V gives CDR1 DFQATT, CDR2 SNEGSKA (reference sequence). CDR3 nucleotide sequence: TGCAGTGCTTCGGGGGGCCGTGGGACCCAGTACTTC. As protein: CSASGGRGTQYF.

This clonotype was seen at least ten times. This chain joins TRBV2 and TRBJ2-7, with 10 bases lining up with TRBD2. Germline V gene sequence: CDR1 SNHLY, CDR2 FYNNEI. Trimming at V came to 3 bases and at J to 2 bases, leaving 1 base not matched to a gene. The CDR3 consists of 14 residues. Here the CDR3 DNA reads TGTGCCAGCAGTGACACTAGCGGGGCCTACGAGCAGTACTTC. Translating it yields CASSDTSGAYEQYF.

This clonotype occurred a few times. A much larger clone differs by one base, so this may be a read error. The chain couples TRBV12-3 or TRBV12-4 to TRBJ2-7, with D perhaps matching TRBD2 (7 bases). This CDR3 has 14 residues. The V end lost 6 bases, the J end lost 5 bases, and 17 bases lay between the germline ends. The CDR3 is CASRARGRGNEQYF. The DNA for the CDR3 is TGTGCCAGCAGAGCGCGGGGGCGCGGGAACGAGCAGTACTTC.

This clonotype was detected many times. The V and J genes are TRBV12-3 or TRBV12-4 and TRBJ2-3; possibly TRBD2 for D (6 bases). The CDR3 runs to 15 residues. V was clipped by 7 bases and J by 11 bases, with 25 bases between them. CDR3 coding DNA: TGTGCCAGCACCCCAACTGCACCGGGACTTGAAATGCAGTATTTT. Translated: CASTPTAPGLEMQYF.

This clonotype was recorded at least ten times. This sequence joins TRBV7-2 and TRBJ2-3; 8 bases are a match to TRBD2. Germline assignment: CDR1 SGHTA and CDR2 FQGNSA. J gave up 14 bases and V 1 base, and 11 bases lay outside the gene matches. This CDR3 has 14 amino acids. As DNA, the CDR3 is TGTGCCAGCAGCTTAGTCGGCCTAGCGGGCTCGTCGTATTTT. Its translation: CASSLVGLAGSSYF.

This chain connects TRBV5-1 to TRBJ2-2, with D hard to call. The CDR3 consists of 15 residues. Germline CDR1 SGHRS, CDR2 YFSETQ. Trimming shortened V by 3 bases and J by 2 bases, and 11 bases separated the two germline ends. The CDR3 DNA is TGCGCCAGCAGCTGGGGTGATAGAAACACCGGGGAGCTGTTTTTT. Translated, it gives CASSWGDRNTGELFF.

There are many counts of this clonotype. The chain carries TRBV12-3 or TRBV12-4 and TRBJ2-7; maybe TRBD2 (6 bases). The CDR3 loop spans 11 amino acids. The V and J ends lost 8 bases and 2 bases respectively, with 7 bases between them. The CDR3 bases are TGTGCCAGCGGGAGGACCTACGAGCAGTACTTC. Its protein is CASGRTYEQYF.

This clonotype has ten or more counts. This chain joins TRBV5-1 and TRBJ2-2; D uncertain. Germline-derived CDR1 and CDR2 are SGHRS and YFSETQ. This CDR3 contains 11 residues. V lost 4 bases and J lost 6, with 4 bases in between. The CDR3 reads CASSPPGELFF. In DNA form, the CDR3 reads TGCGCCAGCAGCCCCCCCGGGGAGCTGTTTTTT. The variable domain in full, completed from reference TRBV5-1 and TRBJ2-2, reads KAGVTQTPRYLIKTRGQQVTLSCSPISGHRSVSWYQQTPGQGLQFLFEYFSETQRNKGNFPGRFSGRQFSNSRSEMNVSTLELGDSALYLCASSPPGELFFGEGSRLTVL.

For the CDR3, the DNA is TGCAGTGCTAGATCGTCGGGACAGGGGAGTTCACCCCTCCACTTT. Amino acid sequence: CSARSSGQGSSPLHF. The rearrangement joins TRBV20-1 to TRBJ1-6, with 10 positions matching TRBD1. V lost 2 bases to trimming and J lost 9 bases; unmatched junction nucleotides: 7. CDR1 and CDR2 from the germline V gene are DFQATT and SNEGSKA (reference sequence). CDR3 size: 15 residues.

This clonotype has at least ten counts. The junction departs from germline at one end; a sequencing error may be responsible. The gene calls are TRBV18 and TRBJ2-2; 7 bases line up with TRBD1. CDR1 KGHSH and CDR2 LQKENI come from the germline V gene. This CDR3 is built from 16 residues. CDR3 residues: CASSPRSQGPAGEMFF. CDR3 coding DNA: TGTGCCAGCTCACCACGGTCACAGGGGCCTGCCGGGGAGATGTTTTTT.

This clonotype has a count of ten or more. The chain employs TRBV5-6 and TRBJ2-3; D is uncertain. The CDR3 consists of 15 residues. Germline-derived CDR1 and CDR2 are SGHDT and YYEEEE. The V end was cut by 1 base, the J end by 2 bases, with 11 bases between. CDR3 loop: CASSLPRNNTDTQYF. Written as DNA, the CDR3 is TGTGCCAGCAGCTTGCCACGGAATAACACAGATACGCAGTATTTT.

The chain has TRBV4-1 and TRBJ2-7, with a possible D match to TRBD1 (5 bases). This CDR3 region has 16 residues. CDR1 is MGHRA, CDR2 YSYEKL, per germline. The ends were cut back, 4 bases at V and 0 bases at J, with 16 bases in the middle. The CDR3 region is CASSPAGQASSYEQYF. CDR3 nucleotides: TGCGCCAGCAGCCCCGCAGGGCAGGCAAGCTCCTACGAGCAGTACTTC.

This clonotype came up many times. The CDR3 region has the DNA TGCGCCAGCAGCTTCCAACATGCTCCCTCCTACGAGCAGTACTTC. This translates into CASSFQHAPSYEQYF. The chain recombines TRBV5-1 with TRBJ2-7; D not certain. Trimming removed 2 bases from V and 0 bases from J, with 12 bases in between. The CDR3 is made up of 15 amino acids. The germline V gene encodes CDR1 SGHRS and CDR2 YFSETQ.

The chain has TRBV5-1 and TRBJ1-1; D may be TRBD1 (5 bases). V lost 2 bases and J lost 4, with 18 bases in between. The CDR3 spans 16 residues. Germline V gives CDR1 SGHRS, CDR2 YFSETQ. CDR3 loop: CASSFVSQGRGTEAFF. CDR3 nucleotides: TGCGCCAGCAGCTTCGTCTCCCAGGGCCGGGGCACTGAAGCTTTCTTT.

This clonotype has ten or more counts. CDR3 in DNA: TGCAGTGCTAGTCGACACCGAAATTCACCCCTCCACTTT. The encoded protein is CSASRHRNSPLHF. The V and J genes are TRBV20-1 and TRBJ1-6; the D is unclear. Germline CDR1 is DFQATT and CDR2 is SNEGSKA (reference sequence). The ends were cut back, 3 bases at V and 7 bases at J, with 10 bases in the middle. There are 13 residues in the CDR3.

This clonotype was seen at least ten times. The genes are TRBV2 and TRBJ1-1, with D tentatively TRBD1 (5 bases). There are 11 residues in the CDR3. V was shortened by 11 bases and J by 6 bases, with 13 bases between the two germline ends. The germline gives CDR1 SNHLY, CDR2 FYNNEI. This chain's CDR3 is CAGGSAPEAFF. The CDR3, as DNA: TGTGCCGGGGGGTCAGCCCCTGAAGCTTTCTTT.

The chain joins TRBV6-5 to TRBJ1-2; D remains ambiguous. The ends were cut back, 5 bases at V and 4 bases at J, with 14 bases in the middle. The CDR3 is made up of 14 amino acids. Germline V gene sequence: CDR1 MNHEY, CDR2 SVGAGI. In nucleotides, the CDR3 is TGTGCCAGCAGTCTAATACAAGTGAGCTATGGCTACACCTTC. It specifies CASSLIQVSYGYTF.

This clonotype occurred many times. The rearrangement joins TRBV5-5 to TRBJ1-4; no definite D call. V lost 0 bases and J lost 11, with 8 bases in between. Germline CDR1 and CDR2: SGHKS and YYEKEE (reference sequence). The CDR3 totals 12 residues. In DNA, the CDR3 is TGTGCCAGCAGCTTGGAACCGGAGAAACTGTTTTTT. Its translation: CASSLEPEKLFF.

There are many counts of this clonotype. V is TRBV15 and J is TRBJ1-2; 7 bases align to TRBD1. V lost 1 base to trimming and J lost 6 bases; unmatched junction nucleotides: 2. The CDR3 length is 13 residues. Germline V CDR1 and CDR2: LNHNV, YYDKDF (reference sequence). The CDR3 protein is CATSRGQGHGYTF. The CDR3 DNA reads TGTGCCACCAGCAGAGGACAGGGACATGGCTACACCTTC.